This is a list of T cell receptor beta chains from one sample in a study of OX40 agonist ivuxolimab in advanced cancers. Measured with immunoSEQ multiplex PCR; TCRdb has only the in-frame clones, and not every one. The sample carries tens of thousands of clones, 75% to 90% recorded once. Sequencing used CD4+ or CD8+ T cells sorted from blood, obtained in a trial of the OX40 agonist ivuxolimab. These receptors were taken from an adult with an advanced solid tumor such as melanoma, head and neck, liver or kidney cancer. Both conserved end residues are part of each CDR3. The D gene is left open where the match is weak. The size field is filled for only some rows; it gives once, few, many or a size class.

TRBD2	TRBV25-1	TRBJ2-1	-	TGTGCCAGCAGTGCTCCCCGGGCAGGAGCGGGAGGGCGAGAGCAGTTCTTC	CASSAPRAGAGGREQFF
-	TRBV20-1	TRBJ1-2	few	TGCAGTGCTGCAGACTATGGCTACACCTTC	CSAADYGYTF
-	TRBV7-9	TRBJ2-3	-	TGTGCCAGCAAGGCAGGGGATACAGATACGCAGTATTTT	CASKAGDTDTQYF
-	TRBV5-4	TRBJ2-1	-	TGTGCCAGCAGCCGGGGGAACCCCAGCTCCTACAATGAGCAGTTCTTC	CASSRGNPSSYNEQFF
TRBD2	TRBV27	TRBJ2-3	-	TGTGCCAGCACCAATTACTCCTTCTGGGGACTAGCCACAGATACGCAGTATTTT	CASTNYSFWGLATDTQYF
TRBD2	TRBV18	TRBJ2-7	-	TGTGCCAGCTCACCCCGGACTAGCGGGAGGGCCTACGAGCAGTACTTC	CASSPRTSGRAYEQYF
-	TRBV6-1	TRBJ2-5	-	TGTGCCAGCAGTGGGAGTCCTATTCGGGAGACCCAGTACTTC	CASSGSPIRETQYF
TRBD1	TRBV7-2	TRBJ2-7	few	TGTGCCAGCAGTCGTCAATCCGGGACAGACTCCTACGAGCAGTACTTC	CASSRQSGTDSYEQYF
TRBD1	TRBV18	TRBJ2-7	once	TGTGCCAGCTCCCTGGCAGGGGGCACATACGAGCAGTACTTC	CASSLAGGTYEQYF
-	TRBV4-1	TRBJ1-1	few	TGCGCCAGCAGCCAAGATCGGCTGTGGGCTTTCTTT	CASSQDRLWAFF
-	TRBV29-1	TRBJ1-1	-	TGCAGCGTTGAAAAGGGGCAGAACACTGAAGCTTTCTTT	CSVEKGQNTEAFF
TRBD1	TRBV7-9	TRBJ1-1	-	TGTGCCAGCAGGACGGGACAGTTGCAGGGTGAAGCTTTCTTT	CASRTGQLQGEAFF
-	TRBV2	TRBJ1-1	-	TGTGCCAGCAGTGAACAGAGGGGTGAAGCTTTCTTT	CASSEQRGEAFF
TRBD1	TRBV29-1	TRBJ1-1	-	TGCAGCGTGGGTCAGACAGGGGACACTGAAGCTTTCTTT	CSVGQTGDTEAFF
-	TRBV5-1	TRBJ1-2	-	TGCGCCAGCAGCCGTCCGGACCCCTACCTTGGCTACACCTTC	CASSRPDPYLGYTF
-	TRBV5-1	TRBJ2-1	-	TGCGCCAGCAGCTTGGCCGGGGGGCGGGAGAATGAGCAGTTCTTC	CASSLAGGRENEQFF
-	TRBV7-2	TRBJ1-1	-	TGTGCCAGCAGCTCACAGGCGCAGAACACTGAAGCTTTCTTT	CASSSQAQNTEAFF
TRBD1	TRBV28	TRBJ1-2	-	TGTGCCAGCGGGGGCGGGGACAGGGATGACTATGGCTACACCTTC	CASGGGDRDDYGYTF
-	TRBV30	TRBJ1-6	-	TGTGCCTGTACCAGGAGCTCCTATAATTCACCCCTCCACTTT	CACTRSSYNSPLHF
-	TRBV14	TRBJ1-5	-	TGTGCCAGCAGCCAAGGTGGACAGTATCGCCAGCATTTT	CASSQGGQYRQHF
-	TRBV18	TRBJ2-7	-	TGTGCCAGCTCTGCAGGGGAGGGAATCTCCTACGAGCAGTACTTC	CASSAGEGISYEQYF
-	TRBV5-4	TRBJ2-2	-	TGTGCCAGCAGCTCAGGGGGGACAGCGAACACCGGGGAGCTGTTTTTT	CASSSGGTANTGELFF
-	TRBV28	TRBJ2-2	-	TGTGCCAGCAGTTTTTCTCGGTTTGCTGGGGTTTTCGCCGGGGAGCTGTTTTTT	CASSFSRFAGVFAGELFF
TRBD2	TRBV4-1	TRBJ2-2	-	TGCGCCAGCAGCCAAGATCGTGAGCGGGAGGACACCGGGGAGCTGTTTTTT	CASSQDREREDTGELFF
TRBD2	TRBV5-6	TRBJ2-5	-	TGTGCCAGCAGCGGCCGTTCTAGCGGGGGAGAGACCCAGTACTTC	CASSGRSSGGETQYF
TRBD1	TRBV28	TRBJ1-5	few	TGTGCCAGCAGTTTAGACAGGGGGATACGCGGCAATCAGCCCCAGCATTTT	CASSLDRGIRGNQPQHF
TRBD2	TRBV6-1	TRBJ2-7	-	TGTGCCAGCAGTGGGGCCTGGCGGGAGGACACTCGGGAGCAGTACTTC	CASSGAWREDTREQYF
TRBD2	TRBV6-5	TRBJ2-3	once	TGTGCCAGCAGGACTAGCGGGGAATTCACAGATACGCAGTATTTT	CASRTSGEFTDTQYF
-	TRBV11-2	TRBJ1-1	-	TGTGCCAGCAGCTTAGTATGGCAATCTGAAGCTTTCTTT	CASSLVWQSEAFF
-	TRBV18	TRBJ1-1	-	TGTGCCAGCTCACCACAGGGGGAAGGCACTGAAGCTTTCTTT	CASSPQGEGTEAFF
-	TRBV19	TRBJ1-5	-	TGTGCCAGTAGTATTTCTAGTAGCATAGCACATCAGCCCCAGCATTTT	CASSISSSIAHQPQHF
-	TRBV5-4	TRBJ2-3	-	TGTGCCAGCAGCTGGACCTTAGCGGATACGCAGTATTTT	CASSWTLADTQYF
-	TRBV4-1	TRBJ2-7	-	TGCGCCAGCAGCCAACCGGTCGGGGCAGGGGAGCCCTACGAGCAGTACTTC	CASSQPVGAGEPYEQYF
TRBD1	TRBV30	TRBJ1-2	-	TGTGCCTGGCAAGTTGGGACAGGGGATGGCTACACCTTC	CAWQVGTGDGYTF
-	TRBV18	TRBJ2-1	-	TGTGCCAGCTCACCAGCAAATAGCCCTCGCTCCTACAATGAGCAGTTCTTC	CASSPANSPRSYNEQFF
TRBD2	TRBV9	TRBJ2-3	once	TGTGCCAGCAGCGTAGACGGTAGCGGGAGGCCAGATACGCAGTATTTT	CASSVDGSGRPDTQYF
-	TRBV30	TRBJ1-5	few	TGTGCCTGGAGTGTGGGGGTTCAGCCCCAGCATTTT	CAWSVGVQPQHF
-	TRBV19	TRBJ2-7	once	TGTGCCAGTAGTATCGACGGAACCTACGAGCAGTACTTC	CASSIDGTYEQYF
TRBD2	TRBV4-3	TRBJ2-7	-	TGCGCCAGCAGCCAAGATTCGAGCGGGGGCGAGCAGTACTTC	CASSQDSSGGEQYF
-	TRBV5-4	TRBJ2-5	-	TGTGCCAGCAGCTTGGGCCACAGGGGCCGCGGGGGCATGGAGACCCAGTACTTC	CASSLGHRGRGGMETQYF
-	TRBV10-2	TRBJ1-1	-	TGCGCCAGCAGAGTGGCAAACACTGAAGCTTTCTTT	CASRVANTEAFF
TRBD1	TRBV30	TRBJ2-3	-	TGTGCCTGGAGTGAGGGGGCGAATACGCAGTATTTT	CAWSEGANTQYF
-	TRBV10-3	TRBJ2-1	-	TGTGCCATCAGTGAGTCAATTAGGGAAATCTACAATGAGCAGTTCTTC	CAISESIREIYNEQFF
-	TRBV4-2	TRBJ2-1	-	TGTGCCAGCAGCCAAGACCTGGGTGAGCAGTTCTTC	CASSQDLGEQFF
-	TRBV7-3	TRBJ2-7	-	TGTGCCAGCAGCTTAAAGCCAGGGCCCTACGAGCAGTACTTC	CASSLKPGPYEQYF